Below, 18 T cell receptor beta chains from the same sample are listed, as sequenced in a study of CD8 T cells in ankylosing spondylitis. Each CDR3 protein is one row after TCRdb ran MiXCR on the 5' RACE reads. The repertoire holds 250,000 or so distinct CDR3 sequences, with under 20% as singletons. Source material: blood, either unsorted or a sorted T cell fraction (not recorded which). These receptor sequences come from a male donor with ankylosing spondylitis or in good health (not recorded which).

This clonotype was found many times. The rearrangement joins TRBV29-1 to TRBJ2-1; weak D call: TRBD2 (6 bases). V dropped 5 bases and J dropped 7 bases, with 15 bases sitting between them. Per germline, CDR1 SQVTM and CDR2 ANQGSEA. The CDR3 covers 13 residues. CDR3 region: CSVLRETQNEQFF. For the CDR3, the DNA is TGCAGCGTTTTGCGGGAAACGCAAAATGAGCAGTTCTTC.

The chain couples TRBV7-9 to TRBJ2-7; D perhaps matches TRBD2 (5 bases). The germline V gene has CDR1 SEHNR and CDR2 FQNEAQ (reference sequence). The V end lost 5 bases, the J end lost 7 bases, and 15 bases lay between the germline ends. The CDR3 has 13 residues. CDR3 amino acids: CASSALSRREQYF. The CDR3 DNA reads TGTGCCAGCAGCGCCCTGTCGCGGAGGGAGCAGTACTTC.

Many counts were recorded for this clonotype. V usage is TRBV29-1 and J usage is TRBJ2-1; 11 bases map to TRBD1. CDR3 length equals 14 residues. Per the germline V gene, CDR1 is SQVTM and CDR2 is ANQGSEA. With V trimmed by 7 bases and J by 3 bases, 5 bases remained unmatched. This CDR3 reads CSAAGTGGYNEQFF. The CDR3 region has the DNA TGCAGCGCGGCCGGGACAGGGGGCTACAATGAGCAGTTCTTC.

This rearrangement joins TRBV20-1 to TRBJ2-1; TRBD2 matches at 10 bases. Trimming cost V 1 base and J 4 bases; bases outside gene matches: 7. The CDR3 contains 16 residues. Germline V gene lookup returns CDR1 DFQATT and CDR2 SNEGSKA (reference sequence). DNA of the CDR3: TGCAGTGCTAGAGGCCCTAGCGGGAGTGGGTACAATGAGCAGTTCTTC. Translation: CSARGPSGSGYNEQFF.

The gene calls are TRBV7-6 and TRBJ2-7; tentatively, D is TRBD1 or TRBD2 (6 bases each). V lost 5 bases and J 5 bases, leaving 22 bases between the germline ends. Looked up from germline, CDR1 is SGHVS and CDR2 is FNYEAQ. The CDR3 length is 16 residues. CDR3 region: CASSPSGGASLHEQYF. The CDR3 DNA follows: TGTGCCAGCAGCCCCTCCGGGGGCGCCAGTCTCCACGAGCAGTACTTC.

In the case of this clonotype: An end of the junction does not agree with germline; a read error may underlie this. This chain connects TRBV7-7 to TRBJ1-1; tentatively, D is TRBD1 (5 bases). Germline CDR1 reads SSHAT; CDR2 reads FNYEAQ (reference sequence). There are 13 residues in the CDR3. CDR3 sequence: CASSEGRHTEAFF. In DNA form, the CDR3 reads TGTGCTAGCAGCGAGGGACGTCACACTGAAGCTTTCTTT. The full variable domain, with the rest looked up from reference TRBV7-7 and TRBJ1-1, is GAGVSQSPRYKVTKRGQDVTLRCDPISSHATLYWYQQALGQGPEFLTYFNYEAQPDKSGLPSDRFSAERPEGSISTLTIQRTEQRDSAMYRCASSEGRHTEAFFGQGTRLTVV.

This chain uses TRBV5-6 with TRBJ2-4; D uncertain. The CDR3 runs to 14 residues. V lost 0 bases to trimming and J lost 6 bases, with 10 bases between them. Germline assignment: CDR1 SGHDT and CDR2 YYEEEE. The CDR3 nucleotides read TGTGCCAGCAGCTTGGAGCAGTATCGAAACATTCAGTACTTC. Translation: CASSLEQYRNIQYF.

V is TRBV28 and J is TRBJ2-5; 8 bases align to TRBD1. V lost 6 bases, J lost 5 bases, and 8 bases stayed unmatched. This CDR3 is built from 14 residues. From germline, CDR1 is MDHEN and CDR2 SYDVKM. The CDR3 reads CASRPGGVGETQYF. The DNA for the CDR3 is TGTGCCAGCAGGCCAGGGGGCGTGGGGGAGACCCAGTACTTC. Looking up the rest from reference TRBV28 and TRBJ2-5 gives the full variable domain: DVKVTQSSRYLVKRTGEKVFLECVQDMDHENMFWYRQDPGLGLRLIYFSYDVKMKEKGDIPEGYSVSREKKERFSLILESASTNQTSMYLCASRPGGVGETQYFGPGTRLLVL.

V and J are TRBV5-1 and TRBJ2-7; maybe TRBD1 (6 bases). Germline CDR1 is SGHRS and CDR2 is YFSETQ. CDR3 size: 14 residues. Trimming cost V 2 bases and J 2 bases, with 11 bases left between them. CDR3 nucleotide sequence: TGCGCCAGCAGCTTCGCCAGGGGTGCCTACGAGCAGTACTTC. This gives the protein CASSFARGAYEQYF.

The chain combines TRBV10-3 with TRBJ2-7; 10 nucleotides agree with TRBD2. CDR1 and CDR2 (germline): ENHRY, SYGVKD. The CDR3 extends over 22 amino acids. The V segment lost 0 bases and the J segment 0 bases; nucleotides outside the gene matches: 20. DNA for the CDR3: TGTGCCATCAGTGAGTCCCGGGTCATCCACCTCGAATCTAGCGGGAGCTCCTACGAGCAGTACTTC. This gives the protein CAISESRVIHLESSGSSYEQYF.

This clonotype was counted at least ten times. The CDR3 coding sequence is TGTGCCAGCAAGGGTCCGGGGAAGAACAATGAGCAGTTCTTC. Translated, it gives CASKGPGKNNEQFF. V usage is TRBV9 and J usage is TRBJ2-1, with D maybe TRBD2 (5 bases). The CDR3 runs 14 residues. CDR1 is SGDLS and CDR2 is YYNGEE in the germline V gene. Trimming shortened V by 6 bases and J by 5 bases, and 15 bases separated the two germline ends.

This clonotype was seen a handful of times. The J gene is TRBJ2-5, the V gene TRBV11-2; possibly TRBD1 for D (6 bases). CDR1 and CDR2 (germline): SGHAT, FQNNGV. This CDR3 is built from 18 residues. V shed 0 bases and J shed 2 bases, with 19 bases lying between them. Here the CDR3 DNA reads TGTGCCAGCAGCTTAGATCCCCCTTTAGGGGGACCTCAAGAGACCCAGTACTTC. Translation: CASSLDPPLGGPQETQYF.

This clonotype was seen more than once but under ten times. The V call is TRBV21-1, the J call TRBJ2-2; TRBD2 is the table's D call, not checked against the DNA. TRBV21-1 is a pseudogene segment. CDR3 size: 15 residues. DNA of the CDR3: TGTGCCAGCAGCTCCCGCGGCGGTCACACCGGGGAGCTGTTTTTT. Translation: CASSSRGGHTGELFF.

This clonotype was counted between two and nine times. The rearrangement joins TRBV25-1 to TRBJ2-7; 7 bases line up with TRBD2. The V segment lost 4 bases and the J segment 2 bases; nucleotides outside the gene matches: 5. CDR3 length: 14 residues. CDR1 and CDR2 (germline): MGHDK, SYGVNS. CDR3 protein: CASSGRLATYEQYF. In DNA form, the CDR3 reads TGTGCCAGCAGTGGACGACTAGCAACCTACGAGCAGTACTTC.

The chain carries TRBV27 and TRBJ2-1; perhaps D is TRBD1 or TRBD2 (5 bases each). The CDR3 runs to 16 residues. Per germline, CDR1 MNHEY and CDR2 SMNVEV (reference sequence). Between the trimmed V and J ends, which lost 4 bases and 6 bases, there was a span of 19 bases. The CDR3 region is CASSSGGAAYLNEQFF. Written as DNA, the CDR3 is TGTGCCAGCAGTTCTGGGGGAGCGGCCTATCTCAATGAGCAGTTCTTC.

V usage is TRBV6-5 and J usage is TRBJ2-7, with unresolved D. Germline V gives CDR1 MNHEY, CDR2 SVGAGI. V was trimmed by 4 bases and J by 5 bases, leaving 12 bases between them. The CDR3 runs to 13 residues. The DNA of the CDR3 is TGTGCCAGCAGTTGGGCAGGTCCCGACGAGCAGTACTTC. This encodes CASSWAGPDEQYF.

The gene calls are TRBV7-6 and TRBJ2-6; D is unresolved. Trimming stripped 1 base from V and 0 bases from J, with 10 bases between. Germline loops: CDR1 SGHVS, CDR2 FNYEAQ. This CDR3 has 17 amino acids. For the CDR3, the DNA is TGTGCCAGCAGCTTAGAAGTTCGGATCTCTGGGGCCAACGTCCTGACTTTC. Protein: CASSLEVRISGANVLTF.

This clonotype turned up a few times. The rearrangement uses TRBV27 and TRBJ1-4, with 7 positions matching TRBD1. Per the germline V gene, CDR1 is MNHEY and CDR2 is SMNVEV (reference sequence). The CDR3 extends over 17 amino acids. Trimming at V came to 4 bases and at J to 7 bases, leaving 15 bases not matched to a gene. DNA of the CDR3: TGTGCCAGCAGTTCGGGACAGTGGCCCATTGCGGTTGAAAAACTGTTTTTT. Residues: CASSSGQWPIAVEKLFF. Complete variable domain (other parts from reference TRBV27 and TRBJ1-4): EAQVTQNPRYLITVTGKKLTVTCSQNMNHEYMSWYRQDPGLGLRQIYYSMNVEVTDKGDVPEGYKVSRKEKRNFPLILESPSPNQTSLYFCASSSGQWPIAVEKLFFGSGTQLSVL.